A selection of T cell receptor beta chains follows, all from one sample in a study of cytomegalovirus exposure and HLA in healthy donors. TCRdb's copy holds only in-frame clones and misses some; the assay was immunoSEQ multiplex PCR. The sample consists of some 150,000 clones, about 80% of them appearing once. Sequencing input: PBMCs. These receptors came from a woman younger than 45 in good health and CMV-seronegative. Both conserved end residues are part of each CDR3. The D gene is left open where the match is weak. The size field is filled for only some rows; it gives once, few, many or a size class.

>NA|TRBD1|TRBJ2-7|TRBV19
CASSIDLQGAYEQYF
TGTGCCAGTAGTATAGATCTGCAGGGGGCGTACGAGCAGTACTTC
>NA|NA|TRBJ2-5|TRBV2
CASSEALAGETQYF
TGTGCCAGCAGTGAAGCGCTTGCGGGGGAGACCCAGTACTTC
>NA|TRBD2|TRBJ2-1|TRBV5-6
CASHGLADNEQFF
TGTGCCAGCCATGGACTAGCGGACAATGAGCAGTTCTTC
>NA|NA|TRBJ1-6|TRBV6-6
CASSSGQGTNSPLHF
TGTGCCAGCAGTTCCGGCCAGGGAACAAATTCACCCCTCCACTTT
>NA|NA|TRBJ2-2|TRBV6-5
CASSSSGPSAGELFF
TGTGCCAGCAGTTCCTCGGGGCCCAGCGCCGGGGAGCTGTTTTTT
>NA|NA|TRBJ1-6|TRBV27
CASSLSSRVASPLHF
TGTGCCAGCAGTTTATCGAGCAGGGTGGCTTCACCCCTCCACTTT
>NA|TRBD1|TRBJ1-4|TRBV5-1
CASSLVVWDRAATNEKLFF
TGCGCCAGCAGCTTGGTAGTTTGGGACAGAGCAGCAACTAATGAAAAACTGTTTTTT
>once|NA|TRBJ1-4|TRBV4-1
CASSHVESVEKLFF
TGCGCCAGCAGCCACGTAGAGTCGGTTGAAAAACTGTTTTTT
>NA|NA|TRBJ1-1|TRBV4-3
CASSSTEFTEAFF
TGCGCCAGCAGCTCGACAGAGTTCACTGAAGCTTTCTTT
>NA|TRBD1|TRBJ2-3|TRBV7-9
CASSLEGTGTDTQYF
TGTGCCAGCAGCTTAGAGGGGACAGGGACGGATACGCAGTATTTT
>once|TRBD1|TRBJ1-2|TRBV2
CASSEGTGSGGYTF
TGTGCCAGCAGTGAAGGGACAGGGAGCGGCGGCTACACCTTC
>few|NA|TRBJ1-2|TRBV29-1
CSLREQGEGYTF
TGCAGCCTACGGGAACAGGGAGAGGGCTACACCTTC
>once|NA|TRBJ1-1|TRBV7-2
CASRLSRETEAFF
TGTGCCAGCAGACTCTCCAGGGAAACTGAAGCTTTCTTT
>NA|TRBD1|TRBJ1-6|TRBV5-1
CASSLEGGTGVSPLHF
TGCGCCAGCAGCTTGGAGGGCGGGACAGGGGTTTCACCCCTCCACTTT
>NA|TRBD1|TRBJ1-1|TRBV19
CASRLQGETEAFF
TGTGCCAGTCGGTTACAGGGGGAAACTGAAGCTTTCTTT
>once|TRBD2|TRBJ2-7|TRBV9
CASSVEASGGSYEQYF
TGTGCCAGCAGCGTAGAGGCTAGCGGTGGATCCTACGAGCAGTACTTC
>NA|TRBD1|TRBJ2-2|TRBV11-2
CASSFPDRGHFITGELFF
TGTGCCAGCAGCTTCCCCGACAGGGGGCATTTTATTACCGGGGAGCTGTTTTTT
>NA|TRBD1|TRBJ1-1|TRBV6-5
CASTPWTGDEAFF
TGTGCCAGCACCCCTTGGACAGGGGATGAAGCTTTCTTT
>NA|TRBD1|TRBJ1-5|TRBV6-4
CASRILTGESNQPQHF
TGTGCCAGCAGGATACTTACAGGGGAAAGCAATCAGCCCCAGCATTTT
>NA|NA|TRBJ1-5|TRBV18
CASSPEGAWSNQPQHF
TGTGCCAGCTCACCAGAAGGGGCGTGGAGCAATCAGCCCCAGCATTTT
>NA|TRBD1|TRBJ1-4|TRBV2
CASRTTGGGFEKLFF
TGTGCCAGCAGGACGACAGGGGGAGGGTTTGAAAAACTGTTTTTT
>few|NA|TRBJ2-7|TRBV25-1
CASSGGEISYEQYF
TGTGCCAGCAGTGGGGGGGAGATCTCCTACGAGCAGTACTTC
>NA|NA|TRBJ2-7|TRBV10-3
CAISTPGQGYEQYF
TGTGCCATCAGCACCCCCGGTCAGGGCTACGAGCAGTACTTC
>NA|NA|TRBJ1-3|TRBV2
CASSEVLSGNTIYF
TGTGCCAGCAGTGAGGTACTCTCTGGAAACACCATATATTTT
>NA|NA|TRBJ2-3|TRBV5-1
CASSLRGTSTDTQYF
TGCGCCAGCAGCTTGAGAGGGACTAGCACAGATACGCAGTATTTT
>NA|TRBD1|TRBJ2-5|TRBV29-1
CSVDLRGPETQYF
TGCAGCGTTGACCTCAGGGGGCCGGAGACCCAGTACTTC